A selection of T cell receptor beta chains follows, all from one sample in a study of beta chain features in type 1 diabetes. Clones were read by immunoSEQ multiplex PCR, and TCRdb kept only the in-frame ones, dropping some. This table has about 340,000 clones, 7% to 10% appearing once. The sequenced sample consisted of central memory CD4+ T cells from blood. The receptors derive from a man aged 25 to 40 with type 1 diabetes. Both conserved end residues are part of each CDR3. The order of the fields is clone size, D gene, V gene, J gene, CDR3 protein, CDR3 DNA. D genes are given only for firm matches. Size is stated for part of the rows, as once, few or many counts, or as a class when the clone is expanded.

few,-,TRBV5-1,TRBJ2-3,CASSLSTSTDTQYF,TGCGCCAGCAGCTTGTCCACAAGCACAGATACGCAGTATTTT
-,TRBD1,TRBV19,TRBJ2-3,CATRRTGVTTDTQYF,TGTGCCACCCGGCGGACAGGGGTCACCACAGATACGCAGTATTTT
many,-,TRBV5-1,TRBJ2-1,CASSSQRNEQFF,TGCGCCAGCAGCTCCCAAAGGAATGAGCAGTTCTTC
few,-,TRBV5-1,TRBJ2-2,CASSFDSSAGELFF,TGCGCCAGCAGCTTTGACAGTTCCGCCGGGGAGCTGTTTTTT
few,-,TRBV7-8,TRBJ2-1,CASSLDWGPFNEQFF,TGTGCCAGCAGCTTAGATTGGGGGCCCTTTAATGAGCAGTTCTTC
few,-,TRBV14,TRBJ2-7,CASSYGPWEQYF,TGTGCCAGCAGCTACGGGCCCTGGGAGCAGTACTTC
-,-,TRBV27,TRBJ1-6,CASSFGQGNSPLHF,TGTGCCAGCAGTTTCGGGCAAGGTAATTCACCCCTCCACTTT
-,TRBD1,TRBV7-8,TRBJ2-3,CASSYSTGVSDTQYF,TGTGCCAGCAGCTACTCGACAGGGGTATCAGATACGCAGTATTTT
-,TRBD2,TRBV2,TRBJ2-2,CASRVPFGGGNTGELFF,TGTGCCAGCAGGGTCCCCTTTGGCGGGGGGAACACCGGGGAGCTGTTTTTT
few,-,TRBV5-1,TRBJ1-4,CASSLQLGNEKLFF,TGCGCCAGCAGCTTGCAACTGGGTAATGAAAAACTGTTTTTT
-,-,TRBV28,TRBJ1-5,CASSLSSREEPQHF,TGTGCCAGCAGTTTATCGTCCAGGGAAGAGCCCCAGCATTTT
few,TRBD1,TRBV9,TRBJ1-1,CASSGTGSNTEAFF,TGTGCCAGCAGCGGGACAGGGTCGAACACTGAAGCTTTCTTT
few,-,TRBV6-5,TRBJ2-3,CASSPDWVRTDTQYF,TGTGCCAGCAGTCCGGACTGGGTGCGCACAGATACGCAGTATTTT
once,-,TRBV2,TRBJ1-5,CASSPGAHQPQHF,TGTGCCAGCAGTCCAGGGGCCCATCAGCCCCAGCATTTT
few,-,TRBV10-3,TRBJ2-1,CAIRKNSPGGSYNEQFF,TGTGCCATCAGGAAGAATAGTCCCGGGGGTTCCTACAATGAGCAGTTCTTC
-,TRBD2,TRBV7-8,TRBJ2-7,CASSFLLAGGQDEQYF,TGTGCCAGCAGCTTCCTCTTAGCGGGGGGGCAGGACGAGCAGTACTTC
few,-,TRBV30,TRBJ2-3,CAWSGQLTDTQYF,TGTGCCTGGAGTGGACAACTCACAGATACGCAGTATTTT
few,-,TRBV18,TRBJ1-1,CASSPTLQGTTEAFF,TGTGCCAGCTCACCAACGCTGCAGGGGACCACTGAAGCTTTCTTT
-,-,TRBV5-1,TRBJ2-5,CASSPGGRETQYF,TGCGCCAGCAGCCCTGGGGGCAGGGAGACCCAGTACTTC
-,-,TRBV11-3,TRBJ2-4,CASSGGQGGGIQYF,TGTGCCAGCAGCGGCGGCCAAGGGGGAGGCATTCAGTACTTC
-,-,TRBV6-5,TRBJ1-6,CASRATNGAVLSLHF,TGTGCCAGCAGGGCCACAAATGGAGCGGTTTTGTCCCTCCACTTT
few,-,TRBV18,TRBJ2-4,CASSPSAPGSIQYF,TGTGCCAGCTCACCTAGCGCTCCAGGGAGCATTCAGTACTTC
many,TRBD2,TRBV5-4,TRBJ2-3,CASSLAERGGYTQYF,TGTGCCAGCAGCTTGGCCGAACGGGGGGGCTATACGCAGTATTTT
-,-,TRBV2,TRBJ1-2,CARFGPTGRTTF,TGTGCCAGATTCGGTCCTACGGGGCGTACCACCTTC
-,-,TRBV30,TRBJ1-5,CAWSVKTENQPQHF,TGTGCCTGGAGTGTGAAGACAGAGAATCAGCCCCAGCATTTT
-,-,TRBV5-6,TRBJ2-1,CASSLEQQYNEQFF,TGTGCCAGCAGCTTGGAGCAGCAATACAATGAGCAGTTCTTC
-,-,TRBV5-4,TRBJ1-2,CASSYDTRSRDYGYTF,TGTGCCAGCAGCTATGACACGCGCTCGAGGGACTATGGCTACACCTTC
few,-,TRBV28,TRBJ2-5,CASSSRGAGETQYF,TGTGCCAGCAGTTCCAGGGGTGCGGGGGAGACCCAGTACTTC
-,-,TRBV29-1,TRBJ1-3,CSVVRMDSSGNTIYF,TGCAGCGTTGTGAGGATGGACAGCTCTGGAAACACCATATATTTT
-,-,TRBV6-1,TRBJ2-2,CASSPLPRGELFF,TGTGCCAGCAGTCCCCTACCTCGAGGGGAGCTGTTTTTT
few,-,TRBV28,TRBJ1-1,CASRYTVNTEAFF,TGTGCCAGCAGGTATACGGTAAACACTGAAGCTTTCTTT
-,-,TRBV28,TRBJ1-2,CASTQGAGAGYTF,TGTGCCAGCACCCAAGGGGCAGGGGCTGGCTACACCTTC
-,-,TRBV7-2,TRBJ1-6,CASSLRLGGEVHF,TGTGCCAGCAGCCTGCGTCTTGGGGGGGAAGTCCACTTT
-,TRBD1,TRBV19,TRBJ2-2,CASSIATGGHTGELFF,TGTGCCAGTAGTATAGCGACAGGGGGACACACCGGGGAGCTGTTTTTT
few,-,TRBV18,TRBJ2-7,CASSPDASYEQYF,TGTGCCAGCTCACCAGATGCCTCCTACGAGCAGTACTTC
-,TRBD2,TRBV10-3,TRBJ2-1,CAISEGIAGALGNEQFF,TGTGCCATCAGTGAGGGGATAGCGGGGGCCCTAGGGAATGAGCAGTTCTTC
few,-,TRBV30,TRBJ1-2,CAWSAGTNYGYTF,TGTGCCTGGAGTGCCGGTACTAACTATGGCTACACCTTC
-,-,TRBV7-2,TRBJ1-6,CASSFIVGEGNSPLHF,TGTGCCAGCAGCTTCATTGTCGGGGAGGGTAATTCACCCCTCCACTTT
-,-,TRBV30,TRBJ1-2,CAWSLARGGYTF,TGTGCCTGGAGTTTAGCCAGGGGTGGCTACACCTTC
-,-,TRBV28,TRBJ1-2,CASIEDNYGYTF,TGTGCCAGCATTGAGGATAACTATGGCTACACCTTC
-,TRBD1,TRBV6-6,TRBJ1-1,CASSQGQGARGAEAFF,TGTGCCAGCAGCCAAGGACAGGGGGCGAGGGGAGCTGAAGCTTTCTTT
-,TRBD2,TRBV9,TRBJ2-1,CANPLAGGILHEQFF,TGTGCCAACCCACTAGCGGGGGGGATTTTGCATGAGCAGTTCTTC
few,TRBD1,TRBV7-9,TRBJ1-3,CASSQQGVGNTIYF,TGTGCCAGCAGCCAACAGGGGGTTGGAAACACCATATATTTT
few,-,TRBV5-1,TRBJ2-7,CASSLNSAAYEQYF,TGCGCCAGCAGCTTGAACTCGGCAGCCTACGAGCAGTACTTC
-,TRBD1,TRBV11-2,TRBJ1-1,CASSLDWTGNTEAFF,TGTGCCAGCAGCTTAGACTGGACAGGGAACACTGAAGCTTTCTTT
few,-,TRBV30,TRBJ1-2,CAWSVQGYGYTF,TGTGCCTGGAGTGTACAGGGATATGGCTACACCTTC
-,-,TRBV25-1,TRBJ2-2,CASSDAGLNTGELFF,TGTGCCAGCAGTGATGCAGGGCTGAACACCGGGGAGCTGTTTTTT
-,-,TRBV7-2,TRBJ2-6,CASSPEISGANVLTF,TGTGCCAGCAGCCCAGAGATCTCTGGGGCCAACGTCCTGACTTTC
many,-,TRBV9,TRBJ2-3,CASSVEMGRSTDTQYF,TGTGCCAGCAGCGTAGAGATGGGGAGAAGCACAGATACGCAGTATTTT
few,-,TRBV5-1,TRBJ2-3,CASSSTAVTDTQYF,TGCGCCAGCAGCTCGACAGCAGTCACAGATACGCAGTATTTT
-,TRBD1,TRBV5-4,TRBJ1-2,CASSLDRDYGYTF,TGTGCCAGCAGCTTAGACAGGGACTATGGCTACACCTTC